The rows below give T cell receptor beta chains drawn from one sample of a study of cytomegalovirus exposure and HLA in healthy donors. Profiling relied on immunoSEQ multiplex PCR, and the TCRdb table lists in-frame clones only, not all of them. The table records 150,000 or so clones, around 85% of them present only once. The sequenced sample was PBMCs. All receptors derive from a man aged 18 to 29 in good health and CMV-seropositive. CDR3s leave out the opening cysteine and the closing phenylalanine or tryptophan. The order of the fields is J gene, D gene, V gene, clone size, CDR3 protein. The D gene is left open where the match is weak. Only some rows state a clone size, as once, few, many or a class for expanded clones.

TRBJ2-5 | NA | TRBV13 | once | ASSLATQADQETQY
TRBJ2-6 | NA | TRBV19 | NA | ATLESGRANVLT
TRBJ2-2 | TRBD1 | TRBV7-2 | NA | ASSLGVGTGPGELF
TRBJ2-3 | NA | TRBV9 | NA | ASSVTAGVTQY
TRBJ2-3 | NA | TRBV7-3 | NA | ASSLKGVADTQY
TRBJ1-2 | NA | TRBV7-3 | NA | ASSLTSETAYGYT
TRBJ1-5 | NA | TRBV12-2 | NA | ASRLAGQDLYSNQPQH
TRBJ1-5 | TRBD1 | TRBV9 | NA | ASSSGTDYQPQH
TRBJ2-7 | NA | TRBV7-9 | NA | SSTVQGYEQY
TRBJ1-1 | NA | TRBV5-1 | NA | ASSLIGDTEAF
TRBJ1-2 | NA | TRBV7-9 | NA | AIPARGNYGYT
TRBJ2-1 | TRBD1 | TRBV6-1 | NA | ASRQGAHNEQF
TRBJ2-4 | NA | TRBV4-1 | NA | ASSQERFGAKNIQY
TRBJ2-5 | TRBD1 | TRBV5-1 | NA | ASSETGGGVFRTQY
TRBJ2-1 | NA | TRBV4-3 | NA | ASSQEFDPQGDEQF
TRBJ2-3 | TRBD1 | TRBV10-1 | NA | ASRGQGKDTQY
TRBJ2-2 | TRBD1 | TRBV7-6 | NA | ASSFGTANTGELF
TRBJ2-3 | TRBD2 | TRBV15 | NA | ATSRERGGTDTQY
TRBJ2-7 | NA | TRBV7-6 | NA | ASSPGQTSSYEQY
TRBJ2-5 | TRBD2 | TRBV6-5 | NA | ASCSWSGGRETQY
TRBJ2-1 | TRBD2 | TRBV9 | NA | ASSVGLAGGNEQF
TRBJ2-5 | NA | TRBV2 | NA | ASSEQETQY
TRBJ1-6 | NA | TRBV6-6 | NA | ASSYRGRVSPLH
TRBJ2-5 | NA | TRBV7-2 | NA | ASSLALRAETQY
TRBJ2-1 | NA | TRBV5-1 | NA | ASSLGFGTPQNNEQF
TRBJ1-2 | NA | TRBV5-1 | NA | ASSSTARGYT
TRBJ1-2 | NA | TRBV27 | NA | ASSFSGAGYGYT
TRBJ1-1 | NA | TRBV5-1 | NA | ASSLDTGRMNTEAF
TRBJ1-1 | TRBD1 | TRBV9 | NA | ASSVAQQGLGAEAF
TRBJ2-1 | NA | TRBV29-1 | NA | SGVWGGPGQF